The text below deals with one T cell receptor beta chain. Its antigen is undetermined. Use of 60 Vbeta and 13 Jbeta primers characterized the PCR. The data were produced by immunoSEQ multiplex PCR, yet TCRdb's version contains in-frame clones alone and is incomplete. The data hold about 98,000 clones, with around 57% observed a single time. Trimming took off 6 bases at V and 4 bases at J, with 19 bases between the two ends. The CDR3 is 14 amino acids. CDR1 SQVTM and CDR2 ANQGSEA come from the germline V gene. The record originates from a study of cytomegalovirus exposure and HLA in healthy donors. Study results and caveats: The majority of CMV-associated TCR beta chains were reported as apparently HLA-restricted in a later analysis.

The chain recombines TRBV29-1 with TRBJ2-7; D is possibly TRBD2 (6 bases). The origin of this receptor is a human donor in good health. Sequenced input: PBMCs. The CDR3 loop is CSVWGGELVYEQYF. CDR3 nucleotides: TGCAGCGTCTGGGGCGGGGAGCTGGTTTACGAGCAGTACTTC.